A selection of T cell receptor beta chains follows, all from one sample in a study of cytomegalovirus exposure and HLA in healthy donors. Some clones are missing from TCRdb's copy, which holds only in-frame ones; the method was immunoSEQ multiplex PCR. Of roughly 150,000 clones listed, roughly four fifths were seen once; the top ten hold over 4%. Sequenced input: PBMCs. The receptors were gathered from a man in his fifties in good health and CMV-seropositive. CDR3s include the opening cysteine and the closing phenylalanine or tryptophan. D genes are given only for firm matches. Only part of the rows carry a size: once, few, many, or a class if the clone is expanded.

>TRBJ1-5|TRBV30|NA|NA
CAWSVLGGRAKQPQHF
TGTGCCTGGAGTGTACTGGGGGGACGGGCAAAGCAGCCCCAGCATTTT
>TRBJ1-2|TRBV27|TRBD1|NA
CASSLTGGRYGYTF
TGTGCCAGCAGTCTGACAGGGGGCCGCTATGGCTACACCTTC
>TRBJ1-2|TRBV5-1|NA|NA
CASSLAGINGYTF
TGCGCCAGCAGCTTGGCAGGGATCAATGGCTACACCTTC
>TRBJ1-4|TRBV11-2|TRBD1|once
CASNQWGTGTEKLFF
TGTGCCAGCAACCAGTGGGGGACAGGGACCGAAAAACTGTTTTTT
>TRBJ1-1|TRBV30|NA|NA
CAWSDNPVEAFF
TGTGCCTGGAGTGACAATCCAGTTGAAGCTTTCTTT
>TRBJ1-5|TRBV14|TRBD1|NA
CASSPATGGNQPQHF
TGTGCCAGCAGCCCCGCGACAGGGGGCAATCAGCCCCAGCATTTT
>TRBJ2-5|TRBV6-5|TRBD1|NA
CASSRPSNRGETQYF
TGTGCCAGCAGCAGACCGTCTAACAGGGGGGAGACCCAGTACTTC
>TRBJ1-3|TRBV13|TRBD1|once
CASSYGTGSSGNTIYF
TGTGCCAGCAGCTACGGGACAGGGAGCTCTGGAAACACCATATATTTT
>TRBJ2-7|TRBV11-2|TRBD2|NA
CASSLGLAGDISYEQYF
TGTGCCAGCAGCTTAGGCCTAGCGGGAGATATCTCCTACGAGCAGTACTTC
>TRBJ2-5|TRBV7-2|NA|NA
CASSLLAGTQYF
TGTGCCAGCAGCTTACTGGCGGGGACCCAGTACTTC
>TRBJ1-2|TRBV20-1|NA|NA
CSARLGDGYTF
TGCAGTGCTAGACTGGGAGACGGCTACACCTTC
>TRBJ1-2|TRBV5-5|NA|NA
CASSLSGNYGYTF
TGTGCCAGCAGCTTGTCAGGGAACTATGGCTACACCTTC
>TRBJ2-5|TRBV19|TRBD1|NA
CASSIDSQGVETQYF
TGTGCCAGTAGTATAGATTCACAGGGGGTTGAGACCCAGTACTTC
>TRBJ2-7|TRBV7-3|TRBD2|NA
CASSRDYGYEQYF
TGTGCCAGCAGCCGGGACTATGGCTACGAGCAGTACTTC
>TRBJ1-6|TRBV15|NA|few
CATSREIEGASPLHF
TGTGCCACCAGCAGAGAGATAGAGGGTGCTTCACCCCTCCACTTT
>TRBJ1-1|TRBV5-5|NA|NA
CASRRVNTEAFF
TGTGCCAGCCGCAGGGTGAACACTGAAGCTTTCTTT
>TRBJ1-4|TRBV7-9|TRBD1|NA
CSSSLGQGATNEKLFF
TGTTCCAGCAGCCTGGGGCAGGGGGCTACTAATGAAAAACTGTTTTTT
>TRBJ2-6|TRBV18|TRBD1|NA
CASSRQGARLSGANVLTF
TGTGCCAGCTCAAGGCAGGGGGCGCGACTCTCTGGGGCCAACGTCCTGACTTTC
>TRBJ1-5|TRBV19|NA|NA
CASSPLTGQGQPQHF
TGTGCCAGTAGTCCACTTACAGGGCAGGGACAGCCCCAGCATTTT
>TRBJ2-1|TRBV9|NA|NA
CASSAYGGYNEQFF
TGTGCCAGCAGCGCGTACGGGGGCTACAATGAGCAGTTCTTC
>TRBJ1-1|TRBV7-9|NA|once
CSSSLGAQGPEAFF
TGTTCCAGCAGCTTAGGGGCTCAGGGGCCTGAAGCTTTCTTT
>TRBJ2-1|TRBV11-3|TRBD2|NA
CASSLDGGVYGNEQFF
TGTGCCAGCAGCTTAGATGGGGGGGTGTATGGCAATGAGCAGTTCTTC
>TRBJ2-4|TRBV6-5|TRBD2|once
CASSSERGRNIQYF
TGTGCCAGCAGCTCGGAGCGGGGCCGCAACATTCAGTACTTC
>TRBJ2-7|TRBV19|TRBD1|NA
CASSIGQGAYEQYF
TGTGCCAGTAGTATCGGACAGGGGGCCTACGAGCAGTACTTC
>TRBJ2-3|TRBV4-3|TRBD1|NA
CASSLQGQGTDTQYF
TGCGCCAGCAGCCTCCAGGGACAGGGCACAGATACGCAGTATTTT
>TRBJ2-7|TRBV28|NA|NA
CASSTTEAGYEQYF
TGTGCCAGCAGCACTACAGAGGCGGGATACGAGCAGTACTTC
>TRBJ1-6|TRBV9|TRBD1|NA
CASSLGQETPLHF
TGTGCCAGCAGCTTGGGACAGGAGACACCCCTCCACTTT
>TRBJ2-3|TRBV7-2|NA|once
CASSLLGQTSTDTQYF
TGTGCCAGCAGCTTACTTGGGCAAACTAGCACAGATACGCAGTATTTT
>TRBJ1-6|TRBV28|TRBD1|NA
CASRRTGARNSPLHF
TGTGCCAGCAGACGGACAGGGGCTCGAAATTCACCCCTCCACTTT
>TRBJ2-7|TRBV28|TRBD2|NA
CASRQSAVAGTIRSYEQYF
TGTGCCAGCAGACAGAGCGCAGTAGCGGGGACCATTCGATCCTACGAGCAGTACTTC
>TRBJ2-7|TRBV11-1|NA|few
CASSLVVASSYEQYF
TGTGCCAGCAGCTTAGTAGTCGCAAGCTCCTACGAGCAGTACTTC
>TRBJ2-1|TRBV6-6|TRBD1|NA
CASSLTGTINEQFF
TGTGCCAGCAGCTTGACAGGGACCATCAATGAGCAGTTCTTC
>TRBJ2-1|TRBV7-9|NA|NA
CASSLVNNEQFF
TGTGCCAGCAGCTTAGTAAACAATGAGCAGTTCTTC
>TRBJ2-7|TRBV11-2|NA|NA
CASSPRGSEQYF
TGTGCCAGCAGTCCCAGGGGAAGCGAGCAGTACTTC
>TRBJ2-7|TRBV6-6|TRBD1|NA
CASSTTGESSEQYF
TGTGCCAGCAGTACAACAGGGGAGTCGTCCGAGCAGTACTTC
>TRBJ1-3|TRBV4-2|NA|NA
CASSQDRGASGNTIYF
TGTGCCAGCAGCCAAGATCGGGGGGCCTCTGGAAACACCATATATTTT
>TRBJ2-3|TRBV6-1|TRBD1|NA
CASSETPGTGMFTDTQYF
TGTGCCAGCAGTGAGACCCCCGGGACAGGAATGTTCACAGATACGCAGTATTTT
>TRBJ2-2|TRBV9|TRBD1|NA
CASSVGRRGLKGSGELFF
TGTGCCAGCAGCGTAGGTCGCAGGGGGCTAAAGGGTTCCGGGGAGCTGTTTTTT
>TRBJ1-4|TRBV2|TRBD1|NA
CASSEEDRVSEKLFF
TGTGCCAGCAGTGAAGAGGACAGGGTTAGTGAAAAACTGTTTTTT
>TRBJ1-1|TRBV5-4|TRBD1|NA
CASSPDRARTEAFF
TGTGCCAGCAGCCCGGACAGGGCTAGAACTGAAGCTTTCTTT
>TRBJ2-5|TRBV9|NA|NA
CASSVAPGETQYF
TGTGCCAGCAGCGTAGCCCCAGGGGAGACCCAGTACTTC
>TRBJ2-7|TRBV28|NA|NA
CATLEVGGFYEQYF
TGTGCCACCCTCGAAGTGGGGGGATTCTACGAGCAGTACTTC
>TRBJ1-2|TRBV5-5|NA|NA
CASSLASGTSAYGYTF
TGTGCCAGCAGCTTGGCCTCCGGGACATCCGCCTATGGCTACACCTTC
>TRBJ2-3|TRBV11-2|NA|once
CASSSIRDTQYF
TGTGCCAGCAGCTCGATCCGGGATACGCAGTATTTT
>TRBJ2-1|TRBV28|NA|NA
CASRTPSRVWEQFF
TGTGCCAGCAGAACCCCTTCCAGGGTATGGGAGCAGTTCTTC
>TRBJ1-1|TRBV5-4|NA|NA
CASSLDPRFNTEAFF
TGTGCCAGCAGCTTGGATCCACGGTTCAACACTGAAGCTTTCTTT
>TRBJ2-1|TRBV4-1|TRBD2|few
CASSGGVAGGWNEQFF
TGCGCCAGCAGCGGCGGCGTAGCGGGAGGGTGGAATGAGCAGTTCTTC